The 22 T cell receptor beta chains reported below all come from one sample, sequenced in a study of PD-1 blockade in classical Hodgkin lymphoma. This table comes from immunoSEQ multiplex PCR, and its TCRdb copy is limited to in-frame clones, with some not included. The top ten hold more than 30% of the sample, which has approximately 1,400 clones, 80% seen once. Each patient experienced a relapse that followed autologous stem cell transplantation, and brentuximab vedotin exposure varied. Through magnetic negative selection, CD8+ T cells were separated from PBMCs that had been thawed. The material was CD8+ T cells from blood, obtained at baseline. The receptors shown here come from a human donor with classical Hodgkin lymphoma.

About this clone: The junction differs from germline at one of its ends, possibly a read error. Within the sample, other DNA sequences also encode this same CDR3. The V gene is TRBV14, the J gene TRBJ2-7; the D is unclear. Looked up from germline, CDR1 is SGHDN and CDR2 is FVKESK. There are 15 residues in the CDR3. The CDR3, as DNA: TGTGCCAGCAGCCAAGAGGTGACAAACTTCTACGAGCAGTACTTT. Its translation is CASSQEVTNFYEQYF. Variable domain in full (rest from reference TRBV14 and TRBJ2-7): EAGVTQFPSHSVIEKGQTVTLRCDPISGHDNLYWYRRVMGKEIKFLLHFVKESKQDESGMPNNRFLAERTGGTYSTLKVQPAELEDSGVYFCASSQEVTNFYEQYFGPGTRLTVT.

The V call is TRBV14, the J call TRBJ1-1; TRBD1 might be the D (6 bases). The V gene lost 0 bases and the J gene lost 4 bases, with 27 bases spanning the gap. Germline CDR1 and CDR2: SGHDN and FVKESK. The CDR3 is made up of 20 amino acids. CDR3 sequence (DNA): TGTGCCAGCAGCCAAGATGCCCGCAGGACAGTGACTGATAACGCCACTGAAGCTTTCTTT. Protein product: CASSQDARRTVTDNATEAFF.

The J gene is TRBJ2-3, the V gene TRBV7-9; a possible D gene is TRBD2 (7 bases). Trimming took 6 bases from V and 2 from J, leaving 12 bases between them. Per the germline V gene, CDR1 is SEHNR and CDR2 is FQNEAQ (reference sequence). This CDR3 comprises 14 residues. The chain's CDR3 is CASRPAGATDTQYF. DNA of the CDR3: TGTGCCAGCAGGCCGGCGGGGGCCACAGATACGCAGTATTTT.

The chain joins TRBV7-8 to TRBJ2-1; D remains unclear. CDR3 size: 16 residues. Germline loops: CDR1 SGHVS, CDR2 FQNEAQ. The V gene lost 0 bases and the J gene lost 2 bases, with 11 bases spanning the gap. The CDR3 DNA reads as TGTGCCAGCAGCTTAGCGGGGTTGTCAGCCTACAATGAGCAGTTCTTC. This translates into CASSLAGLSAYNEQFF.

This chain links TRBV27 with TRBJ2-2, with TRBD1 identical over 7 bases. V trimming: 1 base; J trimming: 2 bases; junction bases outside the gene matches: 1. Germline V gene lookup returns CDR1 MNHEY and CDR2 SMNVEV (reference sequence). The length of the CDR3 is 15 residues. The CDR3 region is CASSLYRGNTGELFF. DNA for the CDR3: TGTGCCAGCAGTTTATACAGGGGAAACACCGGGGAGCTGTTTTTT.

This clone was seen a handful of times. The chain is built from TRBV29-1 and TRBJ1-2; unclear D gene. This CDR3 contains 11 residues. The V end lost 4 bases, the J end lost 4 bases, and 7 bases lay between the germline ends. CDR1 and CDR2 from the germline V gene are SQVTM and ANQGSEA. The CDR3 loop reads CSVAVGYGYTF. In DNA, the CDR3 is TGCAGCGTTGCTGTCGGCTATGGCTACACCTTC.

This sequence joins TRBV9 and TRBJ1-2, with TRBD1 matching 9 bases. In germline, CDR1 is SGDLS, CDR2 YYNGEE. CDR3 size: 15 residues. V was pared by 3 bases and J by 4 bases, with 7 bases of the junction left unmatched. The CDR3 bases are TGTGCCAGCAGCGGACGGGACAGGGTGAGCTATGGCTACACCTTC. This gives the protein CASSGRDRVSYGYTF. Together with reference TRBV9 and TRBJ1-2, the CDR3 gives the full variable domain: DSGVTQTPKHLITATGQRVTLRCSPRSGDLSVYWYQQSLDQGLQFLIQYYNGEERAKGNILERFSAQQFPDLHSELNLSSLELGDSALYFCASSGRDRVSYGYTFGSGTRLTVV.

The chain combines TRBV9 with TRBJ2-1, with TRBD2 matching over 8 bases. The ends lost 3 bases at V and 3 bases at J; junction bases unmatched: 5. Germline V gene sequence: CDR1 SGDLS, CDR2 YYNGEE. CDR3 size: 15 residues. CDR3: CASSASGFNYNEQFF. For the CDR3, the DNA is TGTGCCAGCAGCGCTAGCGGGTTCAACTACAATGAGCAGTTCTTC.

The chain uses TRBV6-1 and TRBJ2-7; D is possibly TRBD1 (6 bases). From germline, CDR1 is MNHNS and CDR2 SASEGT. V lost 6 bases to trimming and J lost 3 bases, with 18 bases between them. The CDR3 totals 15 residues. Here the CDR3 reads CASSAITDSNYEQYF. In DNA, the CDR3 is TGTGCCAGCAGCGCAATTACGGACAGCAACTACGAGCAGTACTTC.

This chain joins TRBV7-9 and TRBJ2-7, with 8 bases that match TRBD1. Germline lookup yields CDR1 SEHNR and CDR2 FQNEAQ (reference sequence). The V segment lost 2 bases and the J segment 0 bases; nucleotides outside the gene matches: 9. The CDR3 length is 17 residues. The CDR3 nucleotides read TGTGCCAGCAGCTTACTTGGGACAGGCTACATCTCCTACGAGCAGTACTTC. It encodes CASSLLGTGYISYEQYF.

V and J are TRBV30 and TRBJ2-6; tentative D call: TRBD2 (6 bases). Germline CDR1 and CDR2: GTSNPN and SVGIG (reference sequence). Trimming shortened V by 3 bases and J by 2 bases, and 8 bases separated the two germline ends. This CDR3 spans 14 amino acids. CDR3 DNA: TGTGCCTGGAGCTGGGGGGCTGGGGCCAACGTCCTGACTTTC. Translated: CAWSWGAGANVLTF.

This chain connects TRBV9 to TRBJ2-2; the match to TRBD1 covers 10 bases. The CDR3 contains 16 residues. Germline-derived CDR1 and CDR2 are SGDLS and YYNGEE. The V and J ends lost 3 bases and 2 bases, in that order; junction bases with no gene match: 4. The CDR3 here is CASSGQGALNTGELFF. DNA of the CDR3: TGTGCCAGCAGCGGACAGGGGGCGCTTAACACCGGGGAGCTGTTTTTT.

The CDR3, as DNA: TGTGCCAGCAGCGTGCCCGAAGGTTACACAGATACGCAGTATTTT. Translated: CASSVPEGYTDTQYF. The V call is TRBV5-6, the J call TRBJ2-3; D is undetermined. CDR1 is SGHDT and CDR2 is YYEEEE in the germline V gene. V was clipped by 4 bases and J by 2 bases, with 14 bases between them. This CDR3 is built from 15 residues.

The chain couples TRBV19 to TRBJ1-5; D gene uncertain. V shed 7 bases and J shed 3 bases, with 4 bases lying between them. The CDR3 has 11 residues. CDR1 is LNHDA and CDR2 is SQIVND in the germline V gene (reference sequence). The CDR3 protein is CASMDNQPQHF. As DNA, the CDR3 is TGTGCCAGTATGGACAATCAGCCCCAGCATTTT.

This clone was found a few times. This rearrangement joins TRBV7-3 to TRBJ1-4; D not resolved. CDR1 and CDR2 from the germline V gene are SGHTA and FQGTGA. The V and J ends lost 6 bases and 8 bases respectively, with 13 bases between them. CDR3 length equals 13 residues. This CDR3 is CASREGSGEKLFF. In nucleotides, the CDR3 is TGTGCCAGCAGAGAAGGGTCCGGCGAAAAACTGTTTTTT.

The V and J genes are TRBV6-5 and TRBJ2-7, with D tentatively TRBD1 (5 bases). V was trimmed by 4 bases and J by 4 bases, leaving 8 bases between them. The CDR3 runs to 12 residues. CDR1 is MNHEY, CDR2 SVGAGI, per germline. The CDR3 spells CASSLSGYEQYF. The DNA for the CDR3 is TGTGCCAGCAGTTTATCAGGGTACGAGCAGTACTTC.

In DNA, the CDR3 is TGTGCCAGCAGCTTCTGGGGAGAGACCCAGTACTTC. This sequence encodes CASSFWGETQYF. V usage is TRBV11-2 and J usage is TRBJ2-5, with no clear D. Trimming removed 3 bases from V and 4 bases from J, with 6 bases in between. CDR3 length: 12 amino acids. From germline, CDR1 is SGHAT and CDR2 FQNNGV.

This clone was seen a single time. The J gene is TRBJ2-4, the V gene TRBV5-1; a weak D match, TRBD1 (6 bases). Looked up from germline, CDR1 is SGHRS and CDR2 is YFSETQ. Between the trimmed V and J ends, which lost 3 bases and 6 bases, there was a span of 22 bases. This CDR3 has 17 amino acids. DNA of the CDR3: TGCGCCAGCAGCTCCACCCCAACAGACAGGTATCTAAACATTCAGTACTTC. Translated: CASSSTPTDRYLNIQYF.

The chain combines TRBV7-9 with TRBJ2-5, with 8 bases lining up with TRBD2. CDR3 length: 18 amino acids. V shed 5 bases and J 1 base; nucleotides not matched to a gene: 15. Looked up from germline, CDR1 is SEHNR and CDR2 is FQNEAQ (reference sequence). In DNA form, the CDR3 reads TGTGCCAGCAGCGTCCCCGCTAGCGGGCTAGTGATCCAAGAGACCCAGTACTTC. This translates into CASSVPASGLVIQETQYF.

V gene TRBV28 combines with J gene TRBJ2-7; TRBD2 aligns across 11 bases. V shed 2 bases, J shed 2 bases, and the junction held 5 bases outside the gene matches. CDR1 MDHEN and CDR2 SYDVKM come from the germline V gene. CDR3 size: 16 residues. The CDR3 nucleotides read TGTGCCAGCAGTTTAGGGGCGGGACTAGCGGCCTACGAGCAGTACTTC. Residues: CASSLGAGLAAYEQYF.

This clone was counted between two and nine times. The genes are TRBV28 and TRBJ2-1; perhaps TRBD2 as D (6 bases). This CDR3 is 16 amino acids long. Trimming stripped 6 bases from V and 4 bases from J, with 19 bases between. In germline, CDR1 is MDHEN, CDR2 SYDVKM. CDR3 in amino acids: CASSLAWSDLYNEQFF. The DNA for the CDR3 is TGTGCCAGCAGCCTAGCGTGGAGTGATCTTTACAATGAGCAGTTCTTC.

Of note for this clone: The junction does not match germline at one end; this may be a read error. The chain is built from TRBV11-3 and TRBJ2-5; 10 bases align to TRBD2. The CDR3 loop spans 15 amino acids. In germline, CDR1 is SGHNT, CDR2 YENEEA. The DNA of the CDR3 is TGTGCCAGCAGTTTAGCGGGGGGCTACCAAGAGACCCAGTACTTC. Residues: CASSLAGGYQETQYF.